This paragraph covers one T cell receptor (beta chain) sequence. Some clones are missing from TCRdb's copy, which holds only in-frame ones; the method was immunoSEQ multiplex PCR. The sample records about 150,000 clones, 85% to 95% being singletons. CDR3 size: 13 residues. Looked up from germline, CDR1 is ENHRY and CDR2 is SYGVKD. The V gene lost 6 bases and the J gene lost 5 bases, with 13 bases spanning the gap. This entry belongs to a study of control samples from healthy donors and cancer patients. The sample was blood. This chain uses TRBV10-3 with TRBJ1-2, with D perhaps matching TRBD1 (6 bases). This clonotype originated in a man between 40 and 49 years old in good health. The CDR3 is CAISPQGRYGYTF. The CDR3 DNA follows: TGTGCCATCAGCCCACAGGGACGGTATGGCTACACCTTC.